The rows below give T cell receptor beta chains drawn from one sample of a study of blood T cell repertoires in COVID-19. This table comes from immunoSEQ multiplex PCR, and its TCRdb copy is limited to in-frame clones, with some not included. The data hold around 42,000 clones, with approximately 85% observed a single time. Sequenced sample: peripheral blood. The receptors were gathered from a human donor in a cohort sampled during active COVID-19. Each CDR3 is given with its conserved first and last residue. D genes are given only for firm matches. Size is stated for part of the rows, as once, few or many counts, or as a class when the clone is expanded.

abundance	d_gene	v_gene	j_gene	CDR3aa	CDR3nt
many	.	TRBV10-3	TRBJ2-7	CAISGGKPLAYEQYF	TGTGCCATCAGTGGGGGCAAACCCCTAGCCTACGAGCAGTACTTC
.	TRBD2	TRBV9	TRBJ2-3	CASSGTSGGYTDTQYF	TGTGCCAGCAGCGGGACTAGCGGGGGGTACACAGATACGCAGTATTTT
.	.	TRBV19	TRBJ1-2	CASSIASNYGYTF	TGTGCCAGTAGTATTGCCAGTAACTATGGCTACACCTTC
few	.	TRBV5-4	TRBJ1-5	CASSRGSNQPQHF	TGTGCCAGCTCCCGGGGGAGCAATCAGCCCCAGCATTTT
.	TRBD1	TRBV5-4	TRBJ2-4	CASSAQQGSKNIQYF	TGTGCCAGCAGCGCACAACAGGGGTCCAAAAACATTCAGTACTTC
.	TRBD1	TRBV9	TRBJ2-5	CASSVASGQGGETQYF	TGTGCCAGCAGCGTAGCCTCGGGACAGGGGGGAGAGACCCAGTACTTC
.	.	TRBV6-5	TRBJ1-1	CASSWGQNTEAFF	TGTGCCAGCAGTTGGGGACAGAACACTGAAGCTTTCTTT
.	TRBD2	TRBV7-7	TRBJ2-5	CASSKTSGFQETQYF	TGTGCTAGCAGCAAGACTAGCGGGTTCCAAGAGACCCAGTACTTC
.	.	TRBV27	TRBJ2-7	CASSFPHPSYEQYF	TGTGCCAGCAGTTTCCCACATCCCTCCTACGAGCAGTACTTC
.	.	TRBV24-1	TRBJ1-1	CATSDFAGRNTEAFF	TGTGCCACCAGTGATTTCGCAGGTCGAAACACTGAAGCTTTCTTT
.	.	TRBV19	TRBJ1-3	CASSIQSAGNTIYF	TGTGCCAGTAGTATACAGTCCGCTGGAAACACCATATATTTT
.	TRBD1	TRBV19	TRBJ1-4	CASRLRRGREKLFF	TGTGCCAGTAGGCTCCGCAGGGGGCGTGAAAAACTGTTTTTT
many	.	TRBV5-6	TRBJ1-6	CASSLGDGPNSPLHF	TGTGCCAGCAGCTTGGGTGATGGGCCTAATTCACCCCTCCACTTT
.	TRBD1	TRBV5-5	TRBJ2-3	CASTARDRGSTDTQYF	TGTGCCAGCACGGCACGGGACAGGGGGAGCACAGATACGCAGTATTTT
.	.	TRBV12-3/TRBV12-4	TRBJ1-1	CASSRGNTEAFF	TGTGCCAGCAGTCGGGGGAACACTGAAGCTTTCTTT
.	TRBD1	TRBV27	TRBJ2-3	CASRGQNTDTQYF	TGTGCCAGCAGGGGACAGAACACAGATACGCAGTATTTT
once	TRBD1	TRBV3-1/TRBV3-2	TRBJ1-5	CASSPWDRGGINQPQHF	TGTGCCAGCAGCCCATGGGACAGGGGGGGGATCAATCAGCCCCAGCATTTT
.	TRBD1	TRBV4-3	TRBJ1-6	CASSQEGRTGGSSPLHF	TGCGCCAGCAGCCAAGAAGGGAGGACAGGGGGTAGTTCACCCCTCCACTTT
.	TRBD1	TRBV7-8	TRBJ2-3	CASSLRVIVTGLVADTQYF	TGTGCCAGCAGCTTAAGGGTCATTGTGACAGGGTTGGTGGCAGATACGCAGTATTTT
.	TRBD2	TRBV9	TRBJ2-1	CASSASGDSYNEQFF	TGTGCCAGCAGCGCAAGCGGGGACTCCTACAATGAGCAGTTCTTC
once	.	TRBV28	TRBJ1-5	CASSFPGNQPQHF	TGTGCCAGCAGTTTCCCAGGCAATCAGCCCCAGCATTTT
.	TRBD1	TRBV6-4	TRBJ2-2	CASSDSRQGNTGELFF	TGTGCCAGCAGTGACTCGAGACAGGGAAACACCGGGGAGCTGTTTTTT
.	.	TRBV3-1/TRBV3-2	TRBJ1-6	CASNREDNSPLHF	TGTGCCAGCAACCGGGAAGATAATTCACCCCTCCACTTT
.	.	TRBV5-1	TRBJ2-2	CASSSTTGVTGELFF	TGCGCCAGCAGCTCGACCACGGGAGTCACCGGGGAGCTGTTTTTT
.	TRBD2	TRBV20-1	TRBJ2-5	CSASRSGGSGTSVKTQYF	TGCAGTGCTAGTAGGTCAGGCGGATCCGGGACTAGTGTAAAGACCCAGTACTTC
.	TRBD1	TRBV10-1	TRBJ2-1	CASSRTGSGGYNEQFF	TGCGCCAGCAGTCGGACAGGGTCAGGCGGCTACAATGAGCAGTTCTTC
.	TRBD1	TRBV7-3	TRBJ1-6	CASSSTGGSDSPLHF	TGTGCCAGCAGCTCAACAGGGGGCTCGGATTCACCCCTCCACTTT
.	.	TRBV6-5	TRBJ2-1	CASSEDNYGEQFF	TGTGCCAGCAGCGAGGACAATTACGGTGAGCAGTTCTTC
.	TRBD1	TRBV6-5	TRBJ2-2	CASSRQGAGTGELFF	TGTGCCAGCAGTAGACAGGGGGCAGGCACCGGGGAGCTGTTTTTT
.	TRBD1	TRBV7-2	TRBJ1-1	CASSRQGAMNTEAFF	TGTGCCAGCAGTCGACAGGGGGCAATGAACACTGAAGCTTTCTTT
.	.	TRBV20-1	TRBJ1-1	CSARQDTEAFF	TGCAGTGCTCGACAGGACACTGAAGCTTTCTTT
.	TRBD1	TRBV7-2	TRBJ1-6	CASKAGGYNSPLHF	TGTGCCAGCAAGGCAGGGGGTTATAATTCACCCCTCCACTTT
.	.	TRBV29-1	TRBJ2-5	CSVSAEGWGETQYF	TGCAGCGTTTCGGCGGAGGGGTGGGGGGAGACCCAGTACTTC
.	TRBD2	TRBV19	TRBJ2-3	CASSIFSGATDTQYF	TGTGCCAGTAGTATATTTAGCGGGGCGACAGATACGCAGTATTTT
.	TRBD1	TRBV3-1/TRBV3-2	TRBJ2-7	CASSPGQVFYEQYF	TGTGCCAGCAGCCCGGGACAGGTTTTCTACGAGCAGTACTTC
once	.	TRBV3-1/TRBV3-2	TRBJ1-6	CASSPDQVESSYNSPLHF	TGTGCCAGCAGCCCCGACCAGGTCGAAAGCTCCTATAATTCACCCCTCCACTTT
.	.	TRBV19	TRBJ2-7	CASSTQSSYEQYF	TGTGCCAGTAGTACGCAGTCCTCCTACGAGCAGTACTTC
.	.	TRBV5-1	TRBJ2-6	CASSAVSGANVLTF	TGCGCCAGCAGCGCAGTGTCTGGGGCCAACGTCCTGACTTTC
.	TRBD2	TRBV3-1/TRBV3-2	TRBJ2-7	CASSQGSGGAREQYF	TGTGCCAGCAGCCAGGGTAGCGGGGGGGCTCGAGAGCAGTACTTC
.	.	TRBV4-2	TRBJ1-6	CASSQDSSYNSPLHF	TGTGCCAGCAGCCAAGACAGCTCCTATAATTCACCCCTCCACTTT